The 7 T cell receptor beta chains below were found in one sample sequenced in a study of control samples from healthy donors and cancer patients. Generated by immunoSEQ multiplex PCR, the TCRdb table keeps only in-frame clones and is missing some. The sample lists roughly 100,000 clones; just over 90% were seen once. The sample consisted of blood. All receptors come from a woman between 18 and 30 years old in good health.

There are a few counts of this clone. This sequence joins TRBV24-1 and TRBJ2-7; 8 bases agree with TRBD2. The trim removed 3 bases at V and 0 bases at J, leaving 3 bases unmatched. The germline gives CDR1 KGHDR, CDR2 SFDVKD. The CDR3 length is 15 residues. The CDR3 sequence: CATSDRTSPSYEQYF. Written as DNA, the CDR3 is TGTGCCACCAGTGATAGGACTAGCCCCTCCTACGAGCAGTACTTC.

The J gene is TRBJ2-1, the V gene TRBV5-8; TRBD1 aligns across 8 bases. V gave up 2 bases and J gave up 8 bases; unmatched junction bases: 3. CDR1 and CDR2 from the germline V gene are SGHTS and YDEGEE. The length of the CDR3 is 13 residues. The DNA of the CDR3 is TGTGCCAGCAGCTTAGACAGGGGCTATGAGCAGTTCTTC. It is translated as CASSLDRGYEQFF.

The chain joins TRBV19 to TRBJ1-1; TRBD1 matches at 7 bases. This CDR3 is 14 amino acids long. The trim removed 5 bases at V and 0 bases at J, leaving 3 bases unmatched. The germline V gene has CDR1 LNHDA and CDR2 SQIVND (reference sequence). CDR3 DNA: TGTGCCAGTAGTGGGGACAGTTTGAACACTGAAGCTTTCTTT. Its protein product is CASSGDSLNTEAFF. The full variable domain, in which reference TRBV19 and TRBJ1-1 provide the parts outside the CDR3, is DGGITQSPKYLFRKEGQNVTLSCEQNLNHDAMYWYRQDPGQGLRLIYYSQIVNDFQKGDIAEGYSVSREKKESFPLTVTSAQKNPTAFYLCASSGDSLNTEAFFGQGTRLTVV.

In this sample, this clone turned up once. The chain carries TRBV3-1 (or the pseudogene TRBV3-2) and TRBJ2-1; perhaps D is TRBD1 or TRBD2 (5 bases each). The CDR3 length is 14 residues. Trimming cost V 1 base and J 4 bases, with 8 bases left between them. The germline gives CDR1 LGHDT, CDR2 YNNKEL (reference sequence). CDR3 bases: TGTGCCAGCAGCCAAGCTTGGGGGTACAATGAGCAGTTCTTC. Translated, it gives CASSQAWGYNEQFF.

The CDR3 region is CASSIYTGLSSGANVLTF. The CDR3 coding sequence is TGTGCCAGTAGTATATATACAGGCTTAAGCTCTGGGGCCAACGTCCTGACTTTC. The chain combines TRBV19 with TRBJ2-6, with D maybe TRBD1 (5 bases). From germline, CDR1 is LNHDA and CDR2 SQIVND (reference sequence). V lost 2 bases and J lost 0, with 14 bases in between. The CDR3 covers 18 residues.

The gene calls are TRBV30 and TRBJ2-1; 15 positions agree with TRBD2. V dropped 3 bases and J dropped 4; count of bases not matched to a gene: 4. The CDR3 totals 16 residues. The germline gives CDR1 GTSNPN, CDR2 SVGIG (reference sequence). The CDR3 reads CAWRPGTSGGYNEQFF. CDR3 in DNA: TGTGCCTGGAGGCCCGGGACTAGCGGGGGGTACAATGAGCAGTTCTTC. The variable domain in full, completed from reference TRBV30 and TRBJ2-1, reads SQTIHQWPATLVQPVGSPLSLECTVEGTSNPNLYWYRQAAGRGLQLLFYSVGIGQISSEVPQNLSASRPQDRQFILSSKKLLLSDSGFYLCAWRPGTSGGYNEQFFGPGTRLTVL.

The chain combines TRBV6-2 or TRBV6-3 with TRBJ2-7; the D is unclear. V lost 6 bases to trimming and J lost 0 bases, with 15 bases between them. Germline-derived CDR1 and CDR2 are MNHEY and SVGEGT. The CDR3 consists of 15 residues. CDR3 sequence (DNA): TGTGCCAGCAGCCCGGTGGGGTTCTCCTCCTACGAGCAGTACTTC. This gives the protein CASSPVGFSSYEQYF.